The clone carrying this T cell receptor (beta chain) was detected a few times. Amplification used 60 Vbeta primers and 13 Jbeta primers. Data came from immunoSEQ multiplex PCR; TCRdb stores just in-frame clones and leaves some out. The sample contains roughly 100,000 clones, about 70% of which appear only once. The V gene lost 0 bases and the J gene lost 5 bases, with 19 bases spanning the gap. The CDR3 spans 17 residues. CDR1 LNHNV and CDR2 YYDKDF come from the germline V gene (reference sequence). This entry comes from a study of cytomegalovirus exposure and HLA in healthy donors. The chain recombines TRBV15 with TRBJ2-5; D may be TRBD1 (5 bases). The sample comprised PBMCs. This receptor was obtained from a man aged 30 to 39 in good health and CMV-seronegative. The CDR3: CATSRDKGPGPFETQYF. CDR3 bases: TGTGCCACCAGCAGAGATAAGGGTCCAGGGCCCTTCGAGACCCAGTACTTC.